One sample yielded the 32 T cell receptor beta chains listed below, sequenced in a study of shared clonotypes between healthy human individuals. CD8 cells regarded as naive lacked CD45RO, were positively chosen for CCR7, and omitted terminally differentiated effector memory CD45RA+ cells. TCRdb keeps only in-frame clones here, not all; method: immunoSEQ multiplex PCR. This table has 650,000 to 800,000 clones, 92% appearing once. The sample comprised naive CD8+ T cells sorted from blood. Receptors were obtained from a man aged 30 to 39 in good health.

The gene calls are TRBV5-5 and TRBJ2-3; possible D gene TRBD2, 6 bases. V was shortened by 4 bases and J by 3 bases, with 18 bases between the two germline ends. Germline-derived CDR1 and CDR2 are SGHKS and YYEKEE (reference sequence). The CDR3 is made up of 16 amino acids. The CDR3 region is CASSNRTGEGTDTQYF. The CDR3 nucleotides read TGTGCCAGCAGCAACCGTACGGGGGAAGGTACAGATACGCAGTATTTT.

Here the CDR3 reads CASTSQGLNTEAFF. The DNA for the CDR3 is TGTGCCAGCACCTCACAGGGGTTGAACACTGAAGCTTTCTTT. The chain couples TRBV27 to TRBJ1-1; 7 bases are a match to TRBD1. With 7 bases clipped from V and 0 bases from J, the junction kept 5 bases outside the gene matches. CDR1 and CDR2 from the germline V gene are MNHEY and SMNVEV (reference sequence). This CDR3 is 14 amino acids long.

About this clone: The same CDR3 can be traced to other DNA sequences in this sample. This sequence joins TRBV27 and TRBJ1-1; D unresolved. This CDR3 spans 13 amino acids. The V and J ends lost 3 bases and 1 base respectively, with 6 bases between them. The germline V gene has CDR1 MNHEY and CDR2 SMNVEV (reference sequence). The CDR3 bases are TGTGCCAGCAGTTTCCAAGGGAACACTGAAGCTTTCTTT. Translated: CASSFQGNTEAFF.

The V call is TRBV10-3, the J call TRBJ2-5, with D perhaps matching TRBD1 (7 bases). Looked up from germline, CDR1 is ENHRY and CDR2 is SYGVKD. This CDR3 region has 15 residues. Trimming left V 4 bases short and J 2 bases short, with 14 bases between. The CDR3 DNA is TGTGCCATCAGTGTAACAGGGGAGGCTCAAGAGACCCAGTACTTC. Translation gives CAISVTGEAQETQYF.

This chain uses TRBV9 with TRBJ2-3; tentatively, D is TRBD1 (6 bases). The CDR3 has 14 amino acids. V was shortened by 3 bases and J by 4 bases, with 12 bases between the two germline ends. Germline V gene sequence: CDR1 SGDLS, CDR2 YYNGEE. The CDR3 protein is CASSEGDVPDTQYF. CDR3 DNA: TGTGCCAGCAGCGAGGGGGACGTCCCAGATACGCAGTATTTT.

This clone was detected once. The rearrangement uses TRBV4-3 and TRBJ2-7, with TRBD2 identical over 12 bases. The CDR3 runs 15 residues. Looked up from germline, CDR1 is LGHNA and CDR2 is YSLEER. V dropped 5 bases and J dropped 7; count of bases not matched to a gene: 9. The CDR3 bases are TGCGCCAGCAGCTCACGACTAGCGGGAGTGAGTGAGCAGTACTTC. Amino acid sequence: CASSSRLAGVSEQYF.

The V and J genes are TRBV4-1 and TRBJ1-2; 7 positions match TRBD1. CDR1 and CDR2 (germline): MGHRA, YSYEKL. The V gene end was trimmed by 1 base and the J gene end by 3 bases; junction bases not matched to a gene: 5. The CDR3 totals 15 residues. This CDR3 is CASSQGTGQYYGYTF. The CDR3 DNA follows: TGCGCCAGCAGCCAAGGCACGGGACAGTACTATGGCTACACCTTC.

The V gene is TRBV27, the J gene TRBJ1-5, with 7 positions matching TRBD1. V dropped 8 bases and J dropped 0; count of bases not matched to a gene: 16. This CDR3 has 18 residues. Germline CDR1 reads MNHEY; CDR2 reads SMNVEV (reference sequence). CDR3 nucleotides: TGTGCCAGCGGGACAGTTCCTGACTACCGGCATAGCAATCAGCCCCAGCATTTT. It specifies CASGTVPDYRHSNQPQHF.

V gene TRBV11-2 combines with J gene TRBJ2-1; 7 bases are a match to TRBD1. This CDR3 comprises 16 residues. V gave up 4 bases and J gave up 0 bases; unmatched junction bases: 6. Looked up from germline, CDR1 is SGHAT and CDR2 is FQNNGV. Here the CDR3 reads CASSYRTGSSYNEQFF. CDR3 nucleotides: TGTGCCAGCAGCTACCGGACAGGAAGCTCCTACAATGAGCAGTTCTTC.

The chain recombines TRBV6-5 with TRBJ2-1; the D call may be TRBD1 or TRBD2 (5 bases each). From germline, CDR1 is MNHEY and CDR2 SVGAGI. The length of the CDR3 is 15 residues. Deletions cut 8 bases from V and 3 bases from J, with 17 bases between. This CDR3 is CASFGAGNDYNEQFF. The CDR3 DNA follows: TGTGCCAGCTTTGGGGCCGGGAACGACTACAATGAGCAGTTCTTC.

The chain has TRBV10-3 and TRBJ2-1; the match to TRBD2 covers 7 bases. V gave up 7 bases and J gave up 7 bases; unmatched junction bases: 7. Germline V gene data show CDR1 as ENHRY and CDR2 as SYGVKD. This CDR3 has 13 amino acids. The CDR3 region is CAITAGEANEQFF. Written as DNA, the CDR3 is TGTGCCATCACCGCGGGAGAAGCAAATGAGCAGTTCTTC.

This sequence joins TRBV30 and TRBJ2-4, with a possible D match to TRBD2 (5 bases). The V gene lost 4 bases and the J gene lost 8 bases, with 12 bases spanning the gap. Germline CDR1 reads GTSNPN; CDR2 reads SVGIG (reference sequence). The CDR3 consists of 12 residues. The CDR3 reads CAWTTDGDIQYF. The CDR3 DNA reads TGTGCCTGGACCACGGACGGGGACATTCAGTACTTC.

The chain joins TRBV5-6 to TRBJ2-7; D unresolved. Germline values: CDR1 SGHDT, CDR2 YYEEEE. V dropped 2 bases and J dropped 1 base, with 4 bases sitting between them. The CDR3 extends over 12 amino acids. The CDR3 is CASSFESYEQYF. CDR3 nucleotides: TGTGCCAGCAGCTTCGAATCCTACGAGCAGTACTTC.

The rearrangement joins TRBV4-1 to TRBJ1-5; D gene uncertain. Looked up from germline, CDR1 is MGHRA and CDR2 is YSYEKL. V lost 4 bases and J lost 1, with 8 bases in between. This CDR3 comprises 14 residues. Here the CDR3 reads CASSPISSNQPQHF. The CDR3 DNA reads as TGCGCCAGCAGCCCAATCTCAAGCAATCAGCCCCAGCATTTT.

The chain carries TRBV29-1 and TRBJ1-1, with D uncertain. The V gene's germline CDR1 is SQVTM and CDR2 ANQGSEA. The CDR3 covers 12 residues. V was pared by 6 bases and J by 1 base, with 9 bases between. CDR3 nucleotide sequence: TGCAGCGTAATTGTCCCGAACACTGAAGCTTTCTTT. Protein product: CSVIVPNTEAFF.

For the CDR3, the DNA is TGTGCCAGCTCACCGCTCGGTGGGACTAGCGGGTTCTTGGGGAGGAATGAGCAGTTCTTC. This gives the protein CASSPLGGTSGFLGRNEQFF. This chain links TRBV18 with TRBJ2-1, with 12 bases matching TRBD2. The V segment lost 3 bases and the J segment 7 bases; nucleotides outside the gene matches: 19. The V gene's germline CDR1 is KGHSH and CDR2 LQKENI. The CDR3 consists of 20 residues.

In its sample, this clone was seen a few times. The chain links TRBV7-9 to TRBJ1-5, with no clear D. Trimming shortened V by 3 bases and J by 2 bases, and 14 bases separated the two germline ends. CDR3 size: 16 residues. In germline, CDR1 is SEHNR, CDR2 FQNEAQ (reference sequence). The CDR3 region has the DNA TGTGCCAGCAGCTTGACTGGAGGGCCGGGCAATCAGCCCCAGCATTTT. Its protein is CASSLTGGPGNQPQHF.

V and J are TRBV20-1 and TRBJ2-7; no firm D call. CDR3 length: 11 residues. Looked up from germline, CDR1 is DFQATT and CDR2 is SNEGSKA (reference sequence). Trimming stripped 3 bases from V and 7 bases from J, with 10 bases between. The CDR3 region has the DNA TGCAGTGCTAGTAACGGGCCAGAGCAGTACTTC. Its protein is CSASNGPEQYF.

The gene calls are TRBV29-1 and TRBJ2-2, with 7 bases aligning to TRBD1. Losses at the gene ends were 2 bases for V and 2 bases for J; bases not matched to a gene: 2. The CDR3 runs to 14 residues. CDR1 and CDR2 from the germline V gene are SQVTM and ANQGSEA. CDR3 amino acids: CSVEWDSNTGELFF. The CDR3 coding sequence is TGCAGCGTTGAATGGGACAGTAACACCGGGGAGCTGTTTTTT.

This clone has a single count. This sample includes further DNA sequences coding for the same CDR3. The CDR3 region is CASSPGLAGAGTGELFF. DNA of the CDR3: TGTGCCAGCAGCCCCGGGCTAGCGGGAGCTGGCACCGGGGAGCTGTTTTTT. The chain recombines TRBV9 with TRBJ2-2, with TRBD2 matching over 10 bases. Losses at the gene ends were 4 bases for V and 4 bases for J; bases not matched to a gene: 10. The CDR3 spans 17 residues. Germline V CDR1 and CDR2: SGDLS, YYNGEE.

The chain combines TRBV6-5 with TRBJ2-2; D may correspond to TRBD1 or TRBD2 (5 bases each). V gave up 6 bases and J gave up 3 bases, with 5 bases separating them. CDR1 and CDR2 from the germline V gene are MNHEY and SVGAGI. The CDR3 contains 12 residues. The CDR3, as DNA: TGTGCCAGCAGGGGGGACACCGGGGAGCTGTTTTTT. Translated, it gives CASRGDTGELFF.

The chain has TRBV13 and TRBJ2-7, with TRBD1 matching 8 bases. The CDR3 consists of 15 residues. CDR1 and CDR2 from the germline V gene are PRHDT and FYEKMQ (reference sequence). J was trimmed by 5 bases and V by 2 bases; bases with no gene match: 8. CDR3 sequence reads: CASSLIGQGFNEQYF. In DNA form, the CDR3 reads TGTGCCAGCAGCTTAATTGGACAGGGCTTTAACGAGCAGTACTTC.

J is TRBJ1-5 and V is TRBV7-9, with TRBD1 as a possible D gene (5 bases). The CDR3 covers 16 residues. The V end was cut by 2 bases, the J end by 5 bases, with 16 bases between. Germline V gene lookup returns CDR1 SEHNR and CDR2 FQNEAQ (reference sequence). The CDR3 DNA follows: TGTGCCAGCAGCTTAAGTGGGTCAGGGTGGGATCAGCCCCAGCATTTT. This sequence encodes CASSLSGSGWDQPQHF.

The chain employs TRBV7-2 and TRBJ2-3; TRBD1 agrees at 10 bases. CDR3 length: 16 amino acids. The germline V gene has CDR1 SGHTA and CDR2 FQGNSA. V trimming: 4 bases; J trimming: 4 bases; junction bases outside the gene matches: 8. CDR3: CASSSRDRGNPDTQYF. The CDR3, as DNA: TGTGCCAGCAGCTCACGGGACAGGGGAAACCCAGATACGCAGTATTTT.

This rearrangement joins TRBV7-9 to TRBJ2-5; TRBD2 agrees at 10 bases. The CDR3 loop spans 19 amino acids. The ends lost 2 bases at V and 3 bases at J; junction bases unmatched: 15. CDR1 SEHNR and CDR2 FQNEAQ come from the germline V gene (reference sequence). CDR3 coding DNA: TGTGCCAGCAGCTTACCCGGGCTTCTTACTACTAGCGGGGAAGAGACCCAGTACTTC. Protein: CASSLPGLLTTSGEETQYF.

V usage is TRBV2 and J usage is TRBJ2-3, with D possibly being TRBD2 (5 bases). CDR3 size: 13 residues. Germline-derived CDR1 and CDR2 are SNHLY and FYNNEI. V gave up 11 bases and J gave up 5 bases, with 17 bases separating them. The CDR3: CACHGETGDTQYF. The CDR3 DNA follows: TGTGCCTGTCATGGGGAGACGGGAGATACGCAGTATTTT. Looking up the rest from reference TRBV2 and TRBJ2-3 gives the full variable domain: EPEVTQTPSHQVTQMGQEVILRCVPISNHLYFYWYRQILGQKVEFLVSFYNNEISEKSEIFDDQFSVERPDGSNFTLKIRSTKLEDSAMYFCACHGETGDTQYFGPGTRLTVL.

Points on this clone: This same CDR3 is encoded by further DNA sequences in the sample. This sequence joins TRBV5-1 and TRBJ2-7; D unresolved. V dropped 0 bases and J dropped 3 bases, with 7 bases sitting between them. Germline V gives CDR1 SGHRS, CDR2 YFSETQ. CDR3 length equals 13 residues. The CDR3 DNA is TGCGCCAGCAGCTTGGGTTCAGGCTACGAGCAGTACTTC. Encoded protein: CASSLGSGYEQYF. The entire variable domain, with the rest obtained from reference TRBV5-1 and TRBJ2-7, is as follows: KAGVTQTPRYLIKTRGQQVTLSCSPISGHRSVSWYQQTPGQGLQFLFEYFSETQRNKGNFPGRFSGRQFSNSRSEMNVSTLELGDSALYLCASSLGSGYEQYFGPGTRLTVT.

The rearrangement joins TRBV4-1 to TRBJ2-7; 11 bases align to TRBD2. Germline values: CDR1 MGHRA, CDR2 YSYEKL. Trimming at V came to 5 bases and at J to 0 bases, leaving 9 bases not matched to a gene. The CDR3 is 17 residues long. CDR3 nucleotide sequence: TGCGCCAGCAGCATCACAACTAGCGGGGGTTACTCCTACGAGCAGTACTTC. It is translated as CASSITTSGGYSYEQYF.

This clone occurred once. The rearrangement uses TRBV7-9 and TRBJ2-7; possible D gene TRBD1, 5 bases. Germline V gene data show CDR1 as SEHNR and CDR2 as FQNEAQ (reference sequence). The V end was cut by 1 base, the J end by 0 bases, with 16 bases between. This CDR3 has 17 residues. For the CDR3, the DNA is TGTGCCAGCAGCTTAGTCGGGCTAGGGGCCAGCTCCTACGAGCAGTACTTC. It translates to CASSLVGLGASSYEQYF.

CDR3 DNA: TGCAGCGTTGAAACGGAGACTAGCGGGAGCGTCGGCGAGCAGTACTTC. It specifies CSVETETSGSVGEQYF. V usage is TRBV29-1 and J usage is TRBJ2-7; the match to TRBD2 covers 12 bases. The length of the CDR3 is 16 residues. Germline-derived CDR1 and CDR2 are SQVTM and ANQGSEA. Trimming removed 2 bases from V and 6 bases from J; junction bases left unmatched: 11.

The CDR3 region has the DNA TGTGCCAGCAGTGAATTGGAAGGGACTACGCCCGGCAATGAGCAGTTCTTC. This gives the protein CASSELEGTTPGNEQFF. This chain connects TRBV6-1 to TRBJ2-1; 7 bases map to TRBD2. Germline trimming cut 2 bases from V and 6 bases from J; bases unmatched to any gene: 13. In germline, CDR1 is MNHNS, CDR2 SASEGT. The CDR3 is 17 residues long.

This chain joins TRBV28 and TRBJ1-1, with D tentatively TRBD1 (6 bases). Germline-derived CDR1 and CDR2 are MDHEN and SYDVKM. Between the trimmed V and J ends, which lost 7 bases and 8 bases, there was a span of 14 bases. There are 12 residues in the CDR3. CDR3 coding DNA: TGTGCCAGCATCGAAGGGGGGGCGGAAGCTTTCTTT. It codes for CASIEGGAEAFF.